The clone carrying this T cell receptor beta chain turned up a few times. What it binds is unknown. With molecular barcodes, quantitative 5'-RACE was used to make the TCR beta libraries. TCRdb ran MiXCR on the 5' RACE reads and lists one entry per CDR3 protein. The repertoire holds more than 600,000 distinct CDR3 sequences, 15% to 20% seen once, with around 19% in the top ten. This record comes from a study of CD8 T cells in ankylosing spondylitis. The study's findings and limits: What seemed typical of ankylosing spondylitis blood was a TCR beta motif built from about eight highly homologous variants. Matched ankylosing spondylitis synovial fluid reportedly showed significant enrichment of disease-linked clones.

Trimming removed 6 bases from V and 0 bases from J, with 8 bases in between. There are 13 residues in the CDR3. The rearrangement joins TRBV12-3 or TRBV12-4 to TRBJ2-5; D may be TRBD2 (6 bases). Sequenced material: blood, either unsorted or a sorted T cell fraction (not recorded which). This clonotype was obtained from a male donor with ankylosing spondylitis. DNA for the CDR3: TGTGCCAGCAGGCGGACTAACCAAGAGACCCAGTACTTC. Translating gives CASRRTNQETQYF.